This T cell receptor beta chain was sequenced in a study of tumor-infiltrating lymphocytes in primary liver carcinoma. CDR1 and CDR2 from the germline V gene are LGHNA and YNFKEQ. Losses at the gene ends were 0 bases for V and 5 bases for J; bases not matched to a gene: 7. This CDR3 has 16 residues. Findings of the study overall: Bulk unsorted sampling precluded comparing CD4+ and CD8+ repertoires. Tumor-blood pairs (like tumor-adjacent pairs) overlapped less than tumor region pairs did.

With a constant-region primer, TCR beta cDNA was made from about 0.5 ug of total RNA. Researchers made the TCR beta libraries by running three nested multiplex PCR rounds with slightly modified ARM-PCR. The first two PCR rounds, around 10 cycles each, used TRBV1-TRBV30 forward primers and a C-beta reverse primer. A single record per CDR3 protein comes from TCRdb applying MiXCR to the multiplex PCR reads. The sample records 310,000 or so distinct CDR3 sequences, almost 60% being singletons. Note on this clonotype: Its antigen is unknown.

Unsorted whole blood served as the source of blood RNA, and germline DNA was extracted as well. The source of this sequence is a woman in her 30s with primary liver carcinoma and hepatitis B virus infection. This chain connects TRBV4-2 to TRBJ2-1; 7 bases agree with TRBD1. The sample taken for sequencing was peripheral blood. The CDR3 protein is CASSQDNRGMNNEQFF. The CDR3 DNA reads TGTGCCAGCAGCCAAGACAACAGGGGAATGAACAATGAGCAGTTCTTC.